Detailed here is one TCR beta chain. Antigen specificity is unknown. TCRdb re-derived calls from the 5' RACE reads in MiXCR, one entry per CDR3 protein. This sample has under 70,000 distinct CDR3 sequences, with about 25% found just once. This record belongs to a study of neurological immune-mediated disorders. Specified time point: technical triplicate 2. Unsorted libraries used 2 million PBMCs kept at -80 degrees C. The CDR3 contains 13 residues. Deletions cut 1 base from V and 0 bases from J, with 6 bases between. Germline V gene data show CDR1 as SQVTM and CDR2 as ANQGSEA. Study outcomes and limitations: Expanded clones shared no CDR3 amino acid sequences across subjects, suggesting private repertoires in all groups.

This sequence originates from a man aged 55 to 70 with HTLV-1-associated myelopathy (HAM/TSP). This rearrangement joins TRBV29-1 to TRBJ1-1, with D uncertain. Sequencing was performed on PBMCs. CDR3 coding DNA: TGCAGCGTTGAAGTACAGATGAACACTGAAGCTTTCTTT. Protein: CSVEVQMNTEAFF. Using reference TRBV29-1 and TRBJ1-1 for the parts outside the CDR3, the full variable domain is SAVISQKPSRDICQRGTSLTIQCQVDSQVTMMFWYRQQPGQSLTLIATANQGSEATYESGFVIDKFPISRPNLTFSTLTVSNMSPEDSSIYLCSVEVQMNTEAFFGQGTRLTVV.